Below, 13 T cell receptor beta chains from the same sample are listed, as sequenced in a study of T cells in Graves' hyperthyroidism and ophthalmopathy. The TCR beta CDR3 regions underwent amplification using RNA transcripts as the source. First-round RT-PCR of the TCR CDR3 relied on the HTBI primer set. TCRdb used MiXCR to reprocess the multiplex PCR reads, holding one entry per CDR3 protein. The data show about 300,000 distinct CDR3 sequences, less than 15% seen once. Sequencing input: blood. Receptor source: a woman in her 30s with Graves' hyperthyroidism that later progressed to Graves' ophthalmopathy.

On this clonotype: This may be a read error, as it is one base from a much larger clone. The J gene is TRBJ2-5, the V gene TRBV28; TRBD2 might be the D (5 bases). The V end lost 8 bases, the J end lost 5 bases, and 24 bases lay between the germline ends. Germline CDR1 MDHEN, CDR2 SYDVKM. The CDR3 spans 16 residues. CDR3 nucleotide sequence: TGTGCCAGCCCCCTGCGGGCCAGGCCTCGTGGGGAGACCCAGTACTTC. Its translation: CASPLRARPRGETQYF.

The rearrangement links TRBV27 to TRBJ2-1, with TRBD1 matching 8 bases. V gave up 3 bases and J gave up 7 bases; unmatched junction bases: 8. This CDR3 comprises 15 residues. From germline, CDR1 is MNHEY and CDR2 SMNVEV (reference sequence). The CDR3 DNA is TGTGCCAGCAGTTTTCGGGACAGGCCGGTAAATGAGCAGTTCTTC. Translated: CASSFRDRPVNEQFF.

There are many counts of this clonotype. The V gene is TRBV9, the J gene TRBJ1-2; D is uncertain. Trimming left V 7 bases short and J 5 bases short, with 12 bases between. This CDR3 spans 12 amino acids. The V gene's germline CDR1 is SGDLS and CDR2 YYNGEE. CDR3 region: CASAPGPYGYTF. In nucleotides, the CDR3 is TGTGCCAGCGCCCCCGGGCCATATGGCTACACCTTC.

This clonotype was seen at least ten times. CDR3 protein: CASSFGGGLEQYF. The CDR3 coding sequence is TGTGCCAGCAGTTTTGGAGGAGGGCTCGAGCAGTACTTC. The chain recombines TRBV12-3 or TRBV12-4 with TRBJ2-7, with D possibly being TRBD2 (6 bases). V lost 3 bases to trimming and J lost 6 bases, with 12 bases between them. CDR3 length equals 13 residues.

V gene TRBV6-1 combines with J gene TRBJ1-1; tentative D call: TRBD1 (6 bases). Trimming pared 6 bases from V and 4 bases from J, leaving 12 bases between. CDR3 length: 13 amino acids. The germline V gene encodes CDR1 MNHNS and CDR2 SASEGT. The CDR3 coding sequence is TGTGCCAGCAGCAGAACAGGGTCCACTGAAGCTTTCTTT. Translated, it gives CASSRTGSTEAFF.

About this clonotype itself: No conserved phenylalanine or tryptophan ends this CDR3, so it is likely a read error. The chain carries TRBV20-1 and TRBJ2-7, with D tentatively TRBD1 (5 bases). Germline V gene lookup returns CDR1 DFQATT and CDR2 SNEGSKA (reference sequence). The length of the CDR3 is 12 residues. V lost 6 bases and J 1 base, leaving 10 bases between the germline ends. The CDR3 DNA sequence: TGCAGTGCGGAAGGGGTATCCTACGAGCAGTACCTC. Translating gives CSAEGVSYEQYL.

This clonotype was recorded at least ten times. The V gene is TRBV20-1, the J gene TRBJ2-3; TRBD2 matches at 11 bases. The CDR3 runs 13 residues. CDR1 and CDR2 from the germline V gene are DFQATT and SNEGSKA (reference sequence). For the CDR3, the DNA is TGCACCTTAGGGGCTAGCGGGAGGGATACGCAGTATTTT. This encodes CTLGASGRDTQYF.

This clonotype was observed many times. CDR3 protein: CASSLLMNTEAFF. The CDR3 nucleotides read TGTGCCAGCAGCTTATTGATGAACACTGAAGCTTTCTTT. The V and J genes are TRBV7-2 and TRBJ1-1, with no clear D. The V end was cut by 2 bases, the J end by 0 bases, with 4 bases between. Per germline, CDR1 SGHTA and CDR2 FQGNSA. CDR3 length: 13 amino acids.

This clonotype was seen only a few times. The chain carries TRBV19 and TRBJ2-3; TRBD2 agrees at 11 bases. V lost 5 bases, J lost 6 bases, and 7 bases stayed unmatched. This CDR3 comprises 15 residues. Germline V lookup: CDR1 LNHDA, CDR2 SQIVND (reference sequence). The CDR3 loop is CASSSTSGESDTQYF. The DNA for the CDR3 is TGTGCCAGTAGTTCGACTAGCGGGGAATCGGATACGCAGTATTTT.

This clonotype was seen ten or more times. CDR3: CASSVMGATDTQYF. The CDR3 nucleotides are TGTGCCAGCTCTGTGATGGGGGCCACAGATACGCAGTATTTT. The chain recombines TRBV7-2 with TRBJ2-3; tentatively, D is TRBD1 (6 bases). Germline CDR1 SGHTA, CDR2 FQGNSA. V was pared by 8 bases and J by 2 bases, with 14 bases between. The CDR3 loop spans 14 amino acids.

For this clonotype: Just one base apart from a much larger clone, this may be a read error. The rearrangement links TRBV12-3 or TRBV12-4 to TRBJ1-3, with D possibly being TRBD1 (5 bases). Deletions cut 8 bases from V and 4 bases from J, with 21 bases between. The CDR3 runs to 16 residues. The CDR3 region is CASGEGPNRGGNTIYF. The CDR3 DNA reads as TGTGCCAGCGGTGAGGGGCCTAATCGGGGAGGAAACACCATATATTTT.

This clonotype has a count of ten or more. The chain employs TRBV12-3 or TRBV12-4 and TRBJ2-1; D might be TRBD1 or TRBD2, each matching 5 bases. Trimming left V 5 bases short and J 7 bases short, with 12 bases between. The CDR3 has 13 amino acids. For the CDR3, the DNA is TGTGCCAGCAGTCCCTCTTGGGGGAATGAGCAGTTCTTC. It yields the protein CASSPSWGNEQFF.

This clonotype has at least ten counts. The rearrangement links TRBV4-3 to TRBJ2-5; perhaps TRBD2 as D (6 bases). Germline CDR1 reads LGHNA; CDR2 reads YSLEER. Trimming pared 0 bases from V and 7 bases from J, leaving 18 bases between. This CDR3 comprises 16 residues. CDR3 loop: CASSQDSSRVGGTQYF. Written as DNA, the CDR3 is TGCGCCAGCAGCCAAGATTCCTCCAGGGTGGGGGGGACCCAGTACTTC.